This TCR beta chain appears in the sequencing data of a study of CD8+ T cells in alopecia areata (dated 2018 in TCRdb). About the full investigation: Treated patients were enrolled in an open-label pilot trial of oral tofacitinib, 5 to 10 mg twice daily, for moderate-to-severe alopecia areata. Scalp clonality was compared among normal scalp (n=4), patchy alopecia areata scalp (n=8), and alopecia totalis/universalis scalp (n=8). In humans, TCRbeta sequencing was performed on scalp tissue and on sorted CD4+ and CD8+ peripheral blood T cells from healthy controls and from patients with patchy or totalis/universalis alopecia areata. RNA was extracted with the PAXgene miRNA kit for fixed scalp, the miRNeasy kit for PBMCs, and the RNeasy kit for mouse skin. In both human patients and the C3H/HeJ mouse model, the study applied high-throughput TCRbeta sequencing to look at T cell clonal expansion in alopecia areata. Amplification of TCRbeta CDR3 regions was done by immunoSEQ multiplex PCR using 35 Vbeta forward primers and 13 Jbeta reverse primers. Tofacitinib was administered for 6 to 18 months, and 6 months of follow-up off drug were then conducted to assess delayed response and recurrence. Biopsies were taken from tofacitinib-treated patients at baseline and at 4 and 24 weeks of treatment, and a later scalp biopsy was taken in several of the tofacitinib-treated patients. The full study reports these points: Shared TCR sequences between patients were less evident than in mice, which may be partly attributable to HLA diversity in the patient population. Higher clonality and more expanded CD8+ clones were observed in lesional scalp than in normal scalp, particularly in alopecia totalis/universalis, a finding suggestive of antigenic drive. Scalp TCR repertoire analysis is complicated because resident alphabeta T cells in normal human skin are also sequenced, whereas mouse skin is dominated by gammadelta T cells.

The time point label corresponds to: baseline before oral tofacitinib. Peripheral blood and lesional scalp punch biopsies were obtained from patients with alopecia areata. After PBMCs were isolated by density centrifugation and stained for CD3, CD4 and CD8, a FACSAria was used to sort CD4+ and CD8+ T cells. Libraries were made using the immunoSEQ multiplex PCR assay. RNA was extracted from all samples and reverse transcribed into cDNA as template for TCR sequencing. First-strand cDNA was synthesized using SuperScript III with a 2:1 mix of oligo-dT and random hexamers. A synthetic immune receptor repertoire was used to assess amplification bias, and residual bias was removed computationally. The source study handled its data this way. Raw reads were preprocessed to remove errors, and CDR3 was defined according to IMGT conventions as the region from the conserved cysteine to phenylalanine. Clonality was computed as 1 minus the Shannon entropy, with the entropy normalized by log2 of the number of productive unique TCRs. Whether each scalp clone was CD4 or CD8 was inferred by checking scalp TCRbeta sequences against the CD4 and CD8 repertoires from sorted blood. TCRdb stores this immuneACCESS table with in-frame sequences only. Part of the clones is absent; in the studies checked, under half of the shortfall reflects unresolved V genes, and no reason is known for the rest. D and trimming come from the DNA, and the V and J calls and clone size come from that table. Here the sample has over 100,000 clones; about 47% occur a single time. The ten biggest clones cover approximately 18% of the sample.

The CDR3 runs 15 amino acids, cysteine and phenylalanine included. Only the CDR3 portion is preserved as DNA: 45 bases, with reading frame beginning at the first base. V is shortened by 1 base, J by 2 bases, and the region joining them spans 12 bases. Per the germline V gene, LGHNA is the CDR1 and YNFKEQ is the CDR2. This clone has just a few counts. Its antigen is unknown. Base quality data are lacking; no much larger clone is found one base away. The specimen was CD8+ T cells sorted from blood, collected at week 0. This sequence uses TRBV4-2 and TRBJ2-7; possibly the D gene is TRBD1, per 8 matching bases. The receptor was derived from a human donor with alopecia areata. This receptor carries the CDR3 CASSQGTGTTYEQYF. The nucleotides are TGTGCCAGCAGCCAAGGGACAGGGACTACCTACGAGCAGTACTTC.